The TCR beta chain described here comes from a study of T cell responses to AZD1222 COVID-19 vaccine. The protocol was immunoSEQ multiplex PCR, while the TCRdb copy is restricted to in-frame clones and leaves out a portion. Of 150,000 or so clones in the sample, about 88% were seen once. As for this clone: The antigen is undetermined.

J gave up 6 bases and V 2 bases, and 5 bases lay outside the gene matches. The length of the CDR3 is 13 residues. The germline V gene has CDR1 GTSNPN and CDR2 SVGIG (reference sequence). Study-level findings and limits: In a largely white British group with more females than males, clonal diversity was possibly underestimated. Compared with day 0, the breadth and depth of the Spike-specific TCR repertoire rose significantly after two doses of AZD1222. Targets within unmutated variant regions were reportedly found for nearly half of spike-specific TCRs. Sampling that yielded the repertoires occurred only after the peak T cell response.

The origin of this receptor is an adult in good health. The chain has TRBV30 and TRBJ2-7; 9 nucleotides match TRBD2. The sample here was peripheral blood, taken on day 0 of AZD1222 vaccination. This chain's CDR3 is CAWSLAGGPEQYF. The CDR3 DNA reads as TGTGCCTGGAGTCTTGCGGGAGGGCCCGAGCAGTACTTC.